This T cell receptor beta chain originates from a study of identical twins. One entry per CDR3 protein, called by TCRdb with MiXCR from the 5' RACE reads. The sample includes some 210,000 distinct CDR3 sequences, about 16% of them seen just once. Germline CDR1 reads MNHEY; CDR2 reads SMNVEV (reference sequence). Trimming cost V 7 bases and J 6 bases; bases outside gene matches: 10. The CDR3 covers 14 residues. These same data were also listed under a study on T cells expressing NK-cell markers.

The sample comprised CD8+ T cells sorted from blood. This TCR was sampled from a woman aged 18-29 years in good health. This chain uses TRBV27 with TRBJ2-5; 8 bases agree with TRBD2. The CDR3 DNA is TGTGCCAGCACCTCGGAGCGGGAGTGGAAGACCCAGTACTTC. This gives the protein CASTSEREWKTQYF.